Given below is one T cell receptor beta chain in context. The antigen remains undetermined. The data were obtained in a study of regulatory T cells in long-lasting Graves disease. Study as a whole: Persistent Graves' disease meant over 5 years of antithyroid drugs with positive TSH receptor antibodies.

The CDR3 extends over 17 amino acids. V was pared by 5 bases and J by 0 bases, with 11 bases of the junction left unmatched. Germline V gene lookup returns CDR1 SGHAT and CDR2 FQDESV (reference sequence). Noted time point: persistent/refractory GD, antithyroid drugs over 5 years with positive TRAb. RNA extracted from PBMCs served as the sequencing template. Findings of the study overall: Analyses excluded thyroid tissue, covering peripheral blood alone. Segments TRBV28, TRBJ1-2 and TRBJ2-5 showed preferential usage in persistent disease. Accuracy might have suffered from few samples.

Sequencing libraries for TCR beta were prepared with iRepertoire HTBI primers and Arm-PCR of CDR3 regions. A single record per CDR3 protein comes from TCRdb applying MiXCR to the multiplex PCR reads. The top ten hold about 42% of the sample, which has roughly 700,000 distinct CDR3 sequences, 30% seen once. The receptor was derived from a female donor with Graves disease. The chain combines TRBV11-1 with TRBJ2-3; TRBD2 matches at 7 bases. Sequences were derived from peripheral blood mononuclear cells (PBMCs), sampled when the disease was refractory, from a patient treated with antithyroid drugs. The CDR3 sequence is CASSPRRELRSTDTQYF. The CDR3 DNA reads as TGTGCCAGCAGCCCGAGGCGGGAGCTTCGGAGCACAGATACGCAGTATTTT.